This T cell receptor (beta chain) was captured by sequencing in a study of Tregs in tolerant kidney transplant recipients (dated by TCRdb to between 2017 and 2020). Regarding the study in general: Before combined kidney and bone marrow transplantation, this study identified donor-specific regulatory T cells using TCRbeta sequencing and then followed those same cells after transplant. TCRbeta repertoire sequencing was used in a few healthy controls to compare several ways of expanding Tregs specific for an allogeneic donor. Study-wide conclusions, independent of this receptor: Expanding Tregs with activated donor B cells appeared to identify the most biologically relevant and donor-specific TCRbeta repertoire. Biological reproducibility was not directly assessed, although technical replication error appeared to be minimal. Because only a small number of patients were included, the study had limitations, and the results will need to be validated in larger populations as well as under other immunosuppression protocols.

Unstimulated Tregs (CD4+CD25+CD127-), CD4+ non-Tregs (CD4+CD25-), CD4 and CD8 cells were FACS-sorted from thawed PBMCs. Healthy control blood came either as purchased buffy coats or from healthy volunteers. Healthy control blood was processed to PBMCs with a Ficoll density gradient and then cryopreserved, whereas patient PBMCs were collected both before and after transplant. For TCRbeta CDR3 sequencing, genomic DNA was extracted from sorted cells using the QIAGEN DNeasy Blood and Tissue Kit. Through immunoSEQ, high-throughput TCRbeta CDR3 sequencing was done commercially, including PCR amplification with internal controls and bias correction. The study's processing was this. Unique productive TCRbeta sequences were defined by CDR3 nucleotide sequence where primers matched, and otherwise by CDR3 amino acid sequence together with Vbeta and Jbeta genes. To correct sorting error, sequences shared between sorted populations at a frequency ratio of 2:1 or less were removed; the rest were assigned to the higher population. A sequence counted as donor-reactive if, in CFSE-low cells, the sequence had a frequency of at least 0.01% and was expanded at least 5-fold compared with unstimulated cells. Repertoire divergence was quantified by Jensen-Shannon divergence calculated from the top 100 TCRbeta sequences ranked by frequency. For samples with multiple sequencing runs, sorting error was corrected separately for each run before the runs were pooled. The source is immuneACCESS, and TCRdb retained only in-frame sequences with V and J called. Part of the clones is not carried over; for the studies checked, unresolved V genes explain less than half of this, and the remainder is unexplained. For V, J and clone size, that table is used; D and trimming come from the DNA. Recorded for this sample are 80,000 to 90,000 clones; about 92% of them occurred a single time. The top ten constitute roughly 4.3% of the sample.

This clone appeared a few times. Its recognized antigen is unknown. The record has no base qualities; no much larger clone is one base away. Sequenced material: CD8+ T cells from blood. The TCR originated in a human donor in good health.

The CDR3 protein is CASSLARVGETEAFF. The DNA sequence reads TGTGCCAGCAGCTTGGCCAGAGTGGGGGAGACTGAAGCTTTCTTT. The chain was built from TRBV7-9 and TRBJ1-1; TRBD1 is a possible D gene, resting on 5 matching bases. Deletion took 3 bases off V and 5 bases off J, with a span of 16 bases between the germline ends. The CDR3 sequence holds 15 residues, the cysteine and phenylalanine included. The DNA shown is the 45-base CDR3, in frame from base 1. CDR1 and CDR2 are drawn from the germline V gene (reference sequence): SEHNR, FQNEAQ.